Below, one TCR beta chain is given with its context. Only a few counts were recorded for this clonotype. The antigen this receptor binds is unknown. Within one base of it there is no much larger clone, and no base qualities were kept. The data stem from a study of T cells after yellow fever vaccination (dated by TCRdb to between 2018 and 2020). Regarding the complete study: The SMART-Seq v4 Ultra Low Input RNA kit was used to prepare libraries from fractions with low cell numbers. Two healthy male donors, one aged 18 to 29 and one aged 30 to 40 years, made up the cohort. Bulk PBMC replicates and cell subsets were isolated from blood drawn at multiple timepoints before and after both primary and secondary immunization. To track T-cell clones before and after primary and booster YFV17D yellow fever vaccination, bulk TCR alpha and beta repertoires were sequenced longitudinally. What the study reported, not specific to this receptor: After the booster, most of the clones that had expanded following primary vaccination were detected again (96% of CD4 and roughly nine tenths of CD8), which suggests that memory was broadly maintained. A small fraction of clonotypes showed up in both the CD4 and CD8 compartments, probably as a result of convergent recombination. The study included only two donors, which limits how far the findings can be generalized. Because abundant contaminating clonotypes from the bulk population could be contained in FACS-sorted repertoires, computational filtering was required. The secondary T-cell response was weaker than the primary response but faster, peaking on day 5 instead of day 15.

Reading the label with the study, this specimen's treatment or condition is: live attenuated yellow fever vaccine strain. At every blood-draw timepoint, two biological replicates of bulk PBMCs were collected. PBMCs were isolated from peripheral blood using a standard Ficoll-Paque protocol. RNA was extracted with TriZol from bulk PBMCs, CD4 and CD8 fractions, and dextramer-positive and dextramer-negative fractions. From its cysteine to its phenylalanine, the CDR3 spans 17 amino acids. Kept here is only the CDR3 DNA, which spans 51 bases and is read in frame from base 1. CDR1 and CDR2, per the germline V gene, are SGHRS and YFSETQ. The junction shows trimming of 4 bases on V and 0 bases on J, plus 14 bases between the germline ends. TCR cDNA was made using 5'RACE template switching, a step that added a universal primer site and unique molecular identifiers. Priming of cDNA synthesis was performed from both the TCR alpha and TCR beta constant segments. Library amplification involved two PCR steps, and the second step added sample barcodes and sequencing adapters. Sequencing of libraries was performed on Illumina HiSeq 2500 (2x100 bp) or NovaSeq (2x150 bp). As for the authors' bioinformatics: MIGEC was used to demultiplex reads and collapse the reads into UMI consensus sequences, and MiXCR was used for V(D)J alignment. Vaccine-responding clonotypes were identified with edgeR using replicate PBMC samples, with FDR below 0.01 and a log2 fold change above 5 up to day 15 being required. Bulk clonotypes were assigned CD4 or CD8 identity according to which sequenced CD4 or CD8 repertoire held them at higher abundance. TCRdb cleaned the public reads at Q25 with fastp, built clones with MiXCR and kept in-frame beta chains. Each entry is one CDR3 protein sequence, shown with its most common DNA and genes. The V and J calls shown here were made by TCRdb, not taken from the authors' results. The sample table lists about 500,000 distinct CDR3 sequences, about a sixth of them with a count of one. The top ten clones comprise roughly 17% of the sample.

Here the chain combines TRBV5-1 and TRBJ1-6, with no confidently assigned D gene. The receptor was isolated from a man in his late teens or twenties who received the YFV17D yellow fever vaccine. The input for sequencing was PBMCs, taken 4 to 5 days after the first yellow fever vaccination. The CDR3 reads CASSRTTPSSYNSPLHF. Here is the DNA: TGCGCCAGCAGCAGAACCACTCCTAGCTCCTATAATTCACCCCTCCACTTT. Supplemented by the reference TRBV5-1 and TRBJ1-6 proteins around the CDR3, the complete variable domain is KAGVTQTPRYLIKTRGQQVTLSCSPISGHRSVSWYQQTPGQGLQFLFEYFSETQRNKGNFPGRFSGRQFSNSRSEMNVSTLELGDSALYLCASSRTTPSSYNSPLHFGNGTRLTVT.